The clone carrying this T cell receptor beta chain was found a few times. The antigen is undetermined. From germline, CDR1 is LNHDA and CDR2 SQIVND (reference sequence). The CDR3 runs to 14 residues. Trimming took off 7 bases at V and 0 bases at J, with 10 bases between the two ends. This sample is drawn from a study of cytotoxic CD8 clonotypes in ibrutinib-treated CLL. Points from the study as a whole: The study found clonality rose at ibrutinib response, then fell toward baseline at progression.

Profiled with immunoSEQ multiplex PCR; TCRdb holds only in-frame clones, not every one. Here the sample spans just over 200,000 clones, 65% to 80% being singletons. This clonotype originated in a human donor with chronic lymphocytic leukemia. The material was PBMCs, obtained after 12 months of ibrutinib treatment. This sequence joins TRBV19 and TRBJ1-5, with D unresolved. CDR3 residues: CASTTRSSNQPQHF. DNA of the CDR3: TGTGCCAGTACTACAAGGAGTAGCAATCAGCCCCAGCATTTT.